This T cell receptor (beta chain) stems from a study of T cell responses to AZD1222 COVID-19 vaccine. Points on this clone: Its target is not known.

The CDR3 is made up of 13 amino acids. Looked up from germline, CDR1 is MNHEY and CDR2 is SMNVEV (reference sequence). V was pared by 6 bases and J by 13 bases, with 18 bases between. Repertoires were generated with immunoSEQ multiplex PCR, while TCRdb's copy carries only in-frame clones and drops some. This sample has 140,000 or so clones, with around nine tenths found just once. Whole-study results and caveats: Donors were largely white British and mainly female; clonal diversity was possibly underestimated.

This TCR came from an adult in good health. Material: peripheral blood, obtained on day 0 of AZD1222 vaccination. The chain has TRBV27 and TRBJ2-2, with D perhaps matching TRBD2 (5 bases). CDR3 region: CASSRAGLWGLFF. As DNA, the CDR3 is TGTGCCAGCAGCCGCGCGGGCCTCTGGGGGCTGTTTTTT.